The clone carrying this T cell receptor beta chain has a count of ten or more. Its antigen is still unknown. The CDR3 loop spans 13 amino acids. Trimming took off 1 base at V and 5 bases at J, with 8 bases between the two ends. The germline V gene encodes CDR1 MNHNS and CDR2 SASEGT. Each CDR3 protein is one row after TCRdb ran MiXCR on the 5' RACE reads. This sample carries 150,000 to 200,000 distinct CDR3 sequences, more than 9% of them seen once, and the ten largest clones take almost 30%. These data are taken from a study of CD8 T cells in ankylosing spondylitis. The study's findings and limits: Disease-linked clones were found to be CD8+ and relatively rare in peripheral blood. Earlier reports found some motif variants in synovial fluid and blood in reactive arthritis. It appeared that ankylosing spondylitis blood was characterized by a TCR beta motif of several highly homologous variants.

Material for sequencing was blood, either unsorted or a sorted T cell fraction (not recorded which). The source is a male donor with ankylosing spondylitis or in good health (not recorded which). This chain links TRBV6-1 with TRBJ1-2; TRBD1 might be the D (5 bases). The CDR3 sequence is CASSEERQYGYTF. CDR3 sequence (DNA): TGTGCCAGCAGTGAAGAGAGACAGTATGGCTACACCTTC.